This record covers a single T cell receptor (beta chain). The data were taken from a study of monozygotic twins with inflammatory bowel disease. This CDR3 comprises 15 residues. Germline V CDR1 and CDR2: SNHLY, FYNNEI. TCRdb reprocessed the 5' RACE reads, keeping one entry per CDR3 protein, no DNA. This sample's table has approximately 400,000 distinct CDR3 sequences. This sequence originates from a human donor with ulcerative colitis or Crohn's disease, or a healthy co-twin of an affected twin (not recorded which). Sequencing was performed on blood. This chain connects TRBV2 to TRBJ2-2; the D call from TCRdb, TRBD2, cannot be confirmed without DNA. CDR3 loop: CASSRTREATGELFF.